This entry describes one T cell receptor (beta chain). The CDR3 has 15 amino acids. V lost 5 bases and J 0 bases, leaving 14 bases between the germline ends. CDR1 and CDR2 (germline): MDHEN, SYDVKM. Indicated treatment: roughly 19 received Ad26.COV2.S at low or high dose, single or two shots; 5 received placebo; per-sample allocation not given. Day 63 after the first vaccine or placebo injection was the time point for sampling. These data belong to a study of Ad26.COV2.S vaccination and SARS-CoV-2 variants. The assay was immunoSEQ multiplex PCR, and TCRdb's table has in-frame clones only and misses some. Among around 400,000 clones listed, about 89% were seen once.

This receptor was obtained from a person between 18 and 60 years old who received the Ad26.COV2.S COVID-19 vaccine or a placebo. V usage is TRBV28 and J usage is TRBJ2-7; D gene uncertain. Sequencing used peripheral blood, obtained in a trial of Ad26.COV2.S vaccine versus placebo. CDR3: CASSPLAESSYEQYF. CDR3 DNA: TGTGCCAGCAGTCCCTTGGCTGAAAGCTCCTACGAGCAGTACTTC.